Given below is one T cell receptor (beta chain) in context. Its antigen remains unknown. The data stem from a study of monozygotic twins with inflammatory bowel disease. Study conclusions and caveats: Results did not support any single strong IBD-associated signal or clonotype.

The unique tags termed UMIs, each holding a 6-nucleotide sample barcode, were added by means of template switching. TCRdb processed the 5' RACE reads again and assigns one entry to each CDR3 protein, with no DNA. The sample totals 200,000 to 250,000 distinct CDR3 sequences. The germline gives CDR1 SGHAT, CDR2 FQNNGV. The CDR3 is 14 amino acids. This receptor was obtained from a human donor with ulcerative colitis or Crohn's disease, or a healthy co-twin of an affected twin (not recorded which). The genes are TRBV11-2 and TRBJ2-1; TCRdb reports TRBD2, a call that lacks DNA to check it against. The source material was blood. This CDR3 reads CASSSLDFQNEQFF.